This passage covers 8 T cell receptor beta chains from one sample sequenced in a study of human thymus T cells (dated by TCRdb to the early 2020s). Thymus tissue was obtained as surgical resects removed during corrective cardiac surgery. The protocol used for the library was the immunoSEQ multiplex PCR assay. TCRdb provides this immuneACCESS table in a form limited to in-frame rearrangements. Some clones are lacking; in checked studies, under half of them reflect an unresolved V gene, and why the rest are absent is not known. In this sample the table shows roughly 130,000 clones, just under 95% of which occur a single time. The ten most abundant clones make up around 0.024% of the sample. Sample: thymus tissue. These receptors came from a boy less than two years old with a congenital heart defect but otherwise immunologically healthy.

The chain couples TRBV21-1 to TRBJ1-1. TRBV21-1 is termed a pseudogene. The CDR3 loop spans 9 amino acids. The CDR3 DNA is TGTGCCAGCGGTCGCGAAGCTTTCTTT. Its translation is CASGREAFF.

This clone occurred once. This chain uses TRBV5-6 with TRBJ1-2, with 8 bases fitting TRBD1. Trimming at V came to 1 base and at J to 6 bases, leaving 2 bases not matched to a gene. The CDR3 loop spans 13 amino acids. The V gene's germline CDR1 is SGHDT and CDR2 YYEEEE. This CDR3 is CASSLKTGDGYTF. The CDR3 region has the DNA TGTGCCAGCAGCTTGAAGACAGGGGATGGCTACACCTTC. Together with reference TRBV5-6 and TRBJ1-2, the CDR3 gives the full variable domain: DAGVTQSPTHLIKTRGQQVTLRCSPKSGHDTVSWYQQALGQGPQFIFQYYEEEERQRGNFPDRFSGHQFPNYSSELNVNALLLGDSALYLCASSLKTGDGYTFGSGTRLTVV.

V gene TRBV4-3 combines with J gene TRBJ1-1, with D unresolved. Trimming left V 5 bases short and J 3 bases short, with 10 bases between. The germline V gene encodes CDR1 LGHNA and CDR2 YSLEER. The CDR3 totals 13 residues. CDR3 protein: CASSTGGDTEAFF. The CDR3 DNA reads TGCGCCAGCAGCACGGGCGGGGACACTGAAGCTTTCTTT.

V gene TRBV21-1 combines with J gene TRBJ1-3; the table's TRBD1 call for D was not verified on the DNA. TRBV21-1 is reported as a pseudogene. This CDR3 spans 18 amino acids. The CDR3 loop reads CASSKQTLLQGAGNTIYF. For the CDR3, the DNA is TGTGCCAGCAGCAAACAAACGTTATTACAGGGCGCAGGAAACACCATATATTTT.

This clone was seen a handful of times. This sequence joins TRBV19 and TRBJ1-5, with D possibly TRBD1 on 5 matching bases. V lost 3 bases, J lost 0 bases, and 15 bases lay in between. This CDR3 contains 17 residues. CDR1 is LNHDA and CDR2 is SQIVND in the germline V gene (reference sequence). The CDR3 DNA is TGTGCCAGTAGTATTGGGGGGATGGCTTATAGCAATCAGCCCCAGCATTTT. The encoded protein is CASSIGGMAYSNQPQHF. Full variable domain (missing parts from reference TRBV19 and TRBJ1-5): DGGITQSPKYLFRKEGQNVTLSCEQNLNHDAMYWYRQDPGQGLRLIYYSQIVNDFQKGDIAEGYSVSREKKESFPLTVTSAQKNPTAFYLCASSIGGMAYSNQPQHFGDGTRLSIL.

The CDR3 region has the DNA TGTGCCACATCCCTGGGCGAGGACACTGAAGCTTTCTTT. It specifies CATSLGEDTEAFF. The V gene is TRBV15, the J gene TRBJ1-1; D is ambiguous. With 9 bases removed from V and 3 bases from J, the gap between germline ends came to 14 bases. There are 13 residues in the CDR3. Germline V gene sequence: CDR1 LNHNV, CDR2 YYDKDF (reference sequence).

The genes are TRBV4-1 and TRBJ1-1, with no clear D. Germline CDR1 MGHRA, CDR2 YSYEKL. Trimming shortened V by 0 bases and J by 0 bases, and 8 bases separated the two germline ends. This CDR3 is built from 15 residues. The CDR3 sequence: CASSQDNRLNTEAFF. CDR3 DNA sequence: TGCGCCAGCAGCCAAGATAACAGATTGAACACTGAAGCTTTCTTT.

The chain recombines TRBV28 with TRBJ1-1; the match to TRBD1 covers 7 bases. This CDR3 contains 15 residues. Per germline, CDR1 MDHEN and CDR2 SYDVKM. Unmatched junction bases numbered 3, after V lost 1 base and J lost 1 base. The CDR3 sequence: CASSLFRTGNTEAFF. CDR3 coding DNA: TGTGCCAGCAGTTTATTCAGGACAGGGAACACTGAAGCTTTCTTT. Drawing the rest from reference TRBV28 and TRBJ1-1, the complete variable domain is DVKVTQSSRYLVKRTGEKVFLECVQDMDHENMFWYRQDPGLGLRLIYFSYDVKMKEKGDIPEGYSVSREKKERFSLILESASTNQTSMYLCASSLFRTGNTEAFFGQGTRLTVV.